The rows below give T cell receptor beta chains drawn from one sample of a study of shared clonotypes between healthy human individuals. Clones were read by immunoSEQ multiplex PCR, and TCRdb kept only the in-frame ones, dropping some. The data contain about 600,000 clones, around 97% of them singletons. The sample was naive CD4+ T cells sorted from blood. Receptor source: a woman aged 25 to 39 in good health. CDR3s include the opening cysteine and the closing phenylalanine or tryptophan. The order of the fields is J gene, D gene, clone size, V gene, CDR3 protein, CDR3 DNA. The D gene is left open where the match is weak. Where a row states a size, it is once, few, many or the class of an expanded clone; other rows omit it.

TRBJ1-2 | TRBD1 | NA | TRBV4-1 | CASSHGTGGNYGYTF | TGCGCCAGCAGCCATGGGACAGGGGGTAACTATGGCTACACCTTC
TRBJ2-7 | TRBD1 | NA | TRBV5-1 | CASSTRTGGDYEQYF | TGCGCCAGCAGCACCAGGACAGGGGGGGACTACGAGCAGTACTTC
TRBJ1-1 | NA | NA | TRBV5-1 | CASSYGQSTEAFF | TGCGCCAGCAGTTATGGACAGAGCACTGAAGCTTTCTTT
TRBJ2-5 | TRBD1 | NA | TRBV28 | CASYKTGWLGETQYF | TGTGCCAGCTATAAGACAGGGTGGTTAGGGGAGACCCAGTACTTC
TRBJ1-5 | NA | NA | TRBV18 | CASSPQDRYQPQHF | TGTGCCAGCTCACCTCAGGACAGATATCAGCCCCAGCATTTT
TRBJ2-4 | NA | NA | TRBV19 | CASSSTFLAKNIQYF | TGTGCCAGTAGTAGCACCTTCCTAGCCAAAAACATTCAGTACTTC
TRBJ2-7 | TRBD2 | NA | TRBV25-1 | CATLGPGGLAKSYEQYF | TGTGCCACCCTAGGTCCAGGGGGACTAGCGAAATCCTACGAGCAGTACTTC
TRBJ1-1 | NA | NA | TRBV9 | CASSVGLGVNTEAFF | TGTGCCAGCAGCGTAGGGTTAGGGGTGAACACTGAAGCTTTCTTT
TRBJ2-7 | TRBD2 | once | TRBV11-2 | CASSALLAGVYEQYF | TGTGCCAGCAGCGCCCTACTAGCGGGCGTTTACGAGCAGTACTTC
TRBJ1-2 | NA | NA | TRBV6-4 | CASSALPGGRGYTF | TGTGCCAGCAGTGCCTTGCCCGGGGGGCGCGGCTACACCTTC
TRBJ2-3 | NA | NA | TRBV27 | CASSFRGHGTDTQYF | TGTGCCAGCAGTTTTCGGGGCCACGGCACAGATACGCAGTATTTT
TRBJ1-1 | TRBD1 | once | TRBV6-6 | CASFGTANTEAFF | TGTGCCAGCTTCGGGACAGCCAATACTGAAGCTTTCTTT
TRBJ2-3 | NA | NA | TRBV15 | CATSWNAPGAADTQYF | TGTGCCACCAGCTGGAACGCCCCGGGAGCCGCAGATACGCAGTATTTT
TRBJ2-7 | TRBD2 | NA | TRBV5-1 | CASSGEGVYEQYF | TGCGCCAGCAGCGGGGAGGGTGTCTACGAGCAGTACTTC
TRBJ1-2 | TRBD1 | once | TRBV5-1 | CASSDRTGLSGGYTF | TGCGCCAGCAGCGATCGGACAGGGCTTTCAGGCGGCTACACCTTC
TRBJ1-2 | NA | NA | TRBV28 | CASSTTEDRGYGYTF | TGTGCCAGCAGTACTACCGAGGACCGGGGATATGGCTACACCTTC
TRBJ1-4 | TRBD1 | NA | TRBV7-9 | CASSLSGGFNEKLFF | TGTGCCAGCAGCCTCTCAGGGGGTTTTAATGAAAAACTGTTTTTT
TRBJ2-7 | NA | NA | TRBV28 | CASSLYGGSYEQYF | TGTGCCAGCAGTTTGTATGGTGGTTCCTACGAGCAGTACTTC
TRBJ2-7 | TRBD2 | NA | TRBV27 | CASSPHLAGGSYEQYF | TGCGCCAGCAGTCCCCACTTAGCGGGAGGTTCCTACGAGCAGTACTTC
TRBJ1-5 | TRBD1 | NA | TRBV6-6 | CASRGQLNSNQPQHF | TGTGCCAGCAGGGGACAGCTAAATAGCAATCAGCCCCAGCATTTT
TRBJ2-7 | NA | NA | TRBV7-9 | CASSFGPSYEQYF | TGTGCCAGCAGCTTCGGCCCCTCCTACGAGCAGTACTTC
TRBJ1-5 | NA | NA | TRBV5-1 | CASSWGPSDQPQHF | TGCGCCAGCAGCTGGGGACCCAGCGATCAGCCCCAGCATTTT
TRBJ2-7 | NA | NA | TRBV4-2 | CASSQDLSEGIPPEQYF | TGTGCCAGCAGCCAAGACCTAAGCGAGGGTATCCCACCCGAGCAGTACTTC
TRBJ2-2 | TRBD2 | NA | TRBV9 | CASSASLAGPGELFF | TGTGCCAGCAGCGCGTCACTAGCGGGACCCGGGGAGCTGTTTTTT
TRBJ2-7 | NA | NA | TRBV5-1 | CASSKGPEGVVYEQYF | TGCGCCAGCAGCAAAGGCCCGGAGGGGGTGGTTTACGAGCAGTACTTC
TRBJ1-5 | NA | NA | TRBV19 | CASSRGPGNSNQPQHF | TGTGCCAGTAGTAGGGGACCTGGCAATAGCAATCAGCCCCAGCATTTT
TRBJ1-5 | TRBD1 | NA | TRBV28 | CASSWDSSNQPQHF | TGTGCCAGCAGTTGGGACAGTAGCAATCAGCCCCAGCATTTT
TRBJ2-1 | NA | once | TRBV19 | CASSIYNEQFF | TGTGCCAGTAGCATATACAATGAGCAGTTCTTC
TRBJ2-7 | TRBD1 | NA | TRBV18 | CASSGQGLSFSYEQYF | TGTGCCAGCTCAGGACAGGGGTTATCATTCTCCTACGAGCAGTACTTC
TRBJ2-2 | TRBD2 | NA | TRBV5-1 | CASSPLAGGRTGELFF | TGCGCCAGCAGTCCGCTAGCGGGAGGTCGTACCGGGGAGCTGTTTTTT
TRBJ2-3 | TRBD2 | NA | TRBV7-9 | CASSLGLAGSTDTQYF | TGTGCCAGCAGCCTGGGACTAGCGGGATCAACAGATACGCAGTATTTT
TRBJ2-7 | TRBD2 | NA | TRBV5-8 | CASSRTSRYEQYF | TGTGCCAGCAGCCGGACTAGCCGGTACGAGCAGTACTTC
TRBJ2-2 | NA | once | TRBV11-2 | CASSLFGGNTGELFF | TGTGCCAGCAGCTTATTCGGCGGGAACACCGGGGAGCTGTTTTTT
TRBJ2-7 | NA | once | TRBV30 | CAWRGLGQDYEQYF | TGTGCCTGGAGAGGACTGGGACAAGACTACGAGCAGTACTTC
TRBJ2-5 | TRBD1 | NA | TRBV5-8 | CASSLEGQGKGETQYF | TGTGCCAGCAGCTTGGAAGGACAGGGAAAGGGAGAGACCCAGTACTTC
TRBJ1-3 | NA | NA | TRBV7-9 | CASSPRGSGNTIYF | TGTGCCAGCAGCCCGCGGGGGAGTGGAAACACCATATATTTT
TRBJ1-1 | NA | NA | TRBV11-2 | CASSLRSKHEAFF | TGTGCCAGCAGCTTACGCAGTAAACATGAAGCCTTCTTT
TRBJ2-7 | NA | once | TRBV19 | CASSGRRGYEQYF | TGTGCCAGTAGCGGTAGAAGGGGGTACGAGCAGTACTTC
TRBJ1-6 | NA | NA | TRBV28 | CASSFPGTNYNSPLHF | TGTGCCAGCAGTTTCCCCGGGACAAATTATAATTCACCCCTCCACTTT
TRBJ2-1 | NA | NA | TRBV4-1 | CASSQDPDYPNEQFF | TGCGCCAGCAGCCAAGATCCGGACTACCCGAATGAGCAGTTCTTC
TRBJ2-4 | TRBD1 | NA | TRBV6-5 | CASSRNRGTKNIQYF | TGTGCCAGCAGTCGGAACAGGGGAACCAAAAACATTCAGTACTTC
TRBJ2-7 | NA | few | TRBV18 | CASSQGFYEQYF | TGTGCCAGCTCGCAGGGTTTCTACGAGCAGTACTTC
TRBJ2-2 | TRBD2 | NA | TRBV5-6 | CASRRAGGNTGELFF | TGTGCCAGCAGAAGAGCGGGAGGAAACACCGGGGAGCTGTTTTTT
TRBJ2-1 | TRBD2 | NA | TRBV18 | CASSPPVTSGSQQFF | TGTGCCAGCTCACCACCTGTGACTAGCGGGAGTCAGCAGTTCTTC
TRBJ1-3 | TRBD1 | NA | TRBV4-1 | CASSHYWDSGNTIYF | TGCGCCAGCAGCCACTATTGGGACAGCGGAAACACCATATATTTT
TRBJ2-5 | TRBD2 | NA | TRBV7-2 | CASSGLAGVVRVETQYF | TGTGCCAGCAGCGGACTAGCGGGAGTAGTGAGGGTGGAGACCCAGTACTTC
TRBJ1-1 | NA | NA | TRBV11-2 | CASSLDRVAGAFF | TGTGCCAGCAGCTTAGATAGGGTCGCGGGAGCTTTCTTT
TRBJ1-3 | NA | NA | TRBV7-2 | CASSLTAPGSGNTIYF | TGTGCCAGCAGCTTGACGGCGCCAGGCTCTGGAAACACCATATATTTT
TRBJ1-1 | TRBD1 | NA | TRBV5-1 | CASSLTGVSGTEAFF | TGCGCCAGCAGCCTAACAGGGGTTTCGGGCACTGAAGCTTTCTTT
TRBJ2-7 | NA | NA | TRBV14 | CASSSARGVEQYF | TGTGCCAGCAGCTCCGCCAGGGGGGTCGAGCAGTACTTC
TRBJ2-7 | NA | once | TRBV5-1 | CASRRRASPEVFYEQYF | TGCGCCAGCAGACGTCGGGCTAGCCCGGAAGTCTTCTACGAGCAGTACTTC
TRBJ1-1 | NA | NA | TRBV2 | CASSESIQDEAFF | TGTGCCAGCAGTGAATCGATCCAAGATGAAGCTTTCTTT
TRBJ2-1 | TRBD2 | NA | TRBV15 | CATSIPQGLAGNSYNEQFF | TGTGCCACCAGCATTCCCCAAGGGCTAGCGGGAAACTCCTACAATGAGCAGTTCTTC
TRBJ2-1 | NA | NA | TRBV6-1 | CASSEVAGTYNEQFF | TGTGCCAGCAGTGAAGTGGCGGGGACCTACAATGAGCAGTTCTTC